The sequence of this T cell receptor (beta chain) was determined in a study of T cell responses to AZD1222 COVID-19 vaccine. With respect to this clone: What it binds is unknown.

Profiling relied on immunoSEQ multiplex PCR, and the TCRdb table lists in-frame clones only, not all of them. The table has tens of thousands of clones, around 86% seen once. This CDR3 spans 15 amino acids. Germline lookup yields CDR1 SGHTA and CDR2 FQGNSA. V lost 2 bases and J 0 bases, leaving 8 bases between the germline ends. The study's findings and limits: The study found vaccine-associated CD4 TCRs spanning spike, dominant at 160-218 and 743-854. Clonal diversity was possibly underestimated, and white British individuals and females predominated among donors. Only a handful of AZD1222 recipients tested seropositive at baseline.

The material was peripheral blood, obtained on day 0 of AZD1222 vaccination. The V gene is TRBV7-2, the J gene TRBJ2-1; D gene unclear. This clonotype was obtained from an adult in good health. CDR3 amino acids: CASSLSWDSYNEQFF. In nucleotides, the CDR3 is TGTGCCAGCAGCTTATCATGGGACTCCTACAATGAGCAGTTCTTC.